The clone carrying this TCR beta chain turned up a few times. Its cognate antigen is unknown. Time point in this sample: week 23, last vaccination. Doses comprised 300 ug of mutant IDH1 20-mer peptide each, plus topical imiquimod. Repertoires were generated with immunoSEQ multiplex PCR, while TCRdb's copy carries only in-frame clones and drops some. The data contain 82,000 or so clones, about 82% of them singletons. Germline CDR1 and CDR2: GTSNPN and SVGIG (reference sequence). The CDR3 contains 13 residues. Trimming took off 4 bases at V and 8 bases at J, with 14 bases between the two ends. The data belong to a study of a mutant IDH1 vaccine in newly diagnosed glioma.

Sequencing used PBMCs, obtained from a glioma patient whose treatment included an IDH1 peptide vaccine. The chain couples TRBV30 to TRBJ1-4; D remains unclear. This clonotype was obtained from a man between 25 and 39 years old with glioma. Some clones in this sample may be carry-over from other donors' samples. The chain's CDR3 is CAWTDGGSEKLFF. The CDR3 bases are TGTGCCTGGACGGACGGTGGCTCGGAAAAACTGTTTTTT.